This T cell receptor (beta chain) appears in the sequencing data of a study of T cells of healthy individuals. TCRdb processed the 5' RACE reads anew with MiXCR; each CDR3 protein has one entry. The sample lists around 79,000 distinct CDR3 sequences, approximately 5.4% seen once, with approximately 8% in the top ten. There are a few counts of this clonotype. One end of the junction fails to match germline, which may point to a read error. Germline V gene lookup returns CDR1 MNHEY and CDR2 SVGAGI. The CDR3 contains 17 residues. V and J are TRBV6-5 and TRBJ2-2; 11 bases line up with TRBD1. The receptor was derived from a female donor in good health. CDR3 sequence (DNA): TGTGCCAGCCGTTATAACCCCGGGACAGGGGGGACCGGGGAGCTGTTTTTT. Encoded protein: CASRYNPGTGGTGELFF.